The following is a T cell receptor (beta chain) sequence with its context. Its cognate antigen is unknown. The PCR contained 60 Vbeta and 13 Jbeta primers. Here immunoSEQ multiplex PCR was the method, and the copy in TCRdb shows in-frame clones only, minus some. The sample includes about 52,000 clones, 72% of them seen just once. The entry originates in a study of cytomegalovirus exposure and HLA in healthy donors. Points from the study as a whole: Researchers had no immune exposure information except CMV serostatus available. When analyzed later, the rates of TCR association showed variation by HLA locus, with DRB1 the most and HLA-C the fewest. Several of the most significant clusters appeared linked to common viral pathogens, based on a later analysis.

These donors counted as nominally healthy when sampled, but unrecorded immune exposures were likely. The sample consisted of PBMCs. The sequence came from a woman in her forties or fifties in good health and CMV-seronegative.

The CDR3 coding sequence is TGTGCCAGCTCACCACGTAGCGGGGAGGCTTACGGCGGGGAGCTGTTTTTT. It yields the protein CASSPRSGEAYGGELFF. The J gene is TRBJ2-2, the V gene TRBV18, with 8 bases that match TRBD2. Germline V lookup: CDR1 KGHSH, CDR2 LQKENI. This CDR3 comprises 17 residues. V dropped 1 base and J dropped 7; count of bases not matched to a gene: 11.